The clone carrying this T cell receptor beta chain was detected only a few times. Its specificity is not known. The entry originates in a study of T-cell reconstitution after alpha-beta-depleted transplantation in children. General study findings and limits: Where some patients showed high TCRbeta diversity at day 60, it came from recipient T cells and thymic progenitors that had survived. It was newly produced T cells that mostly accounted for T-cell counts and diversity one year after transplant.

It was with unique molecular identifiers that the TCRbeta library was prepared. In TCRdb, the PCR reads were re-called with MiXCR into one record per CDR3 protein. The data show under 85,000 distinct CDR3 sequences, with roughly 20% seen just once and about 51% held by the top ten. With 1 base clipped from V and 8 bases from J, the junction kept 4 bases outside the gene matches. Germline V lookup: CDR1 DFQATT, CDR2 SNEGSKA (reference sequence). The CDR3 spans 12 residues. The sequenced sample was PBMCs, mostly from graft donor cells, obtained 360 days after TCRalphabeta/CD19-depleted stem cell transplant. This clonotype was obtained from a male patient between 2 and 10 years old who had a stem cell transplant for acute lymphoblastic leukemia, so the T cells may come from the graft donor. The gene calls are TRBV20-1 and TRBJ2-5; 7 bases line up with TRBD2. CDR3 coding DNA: TGCAGTGCTAGAGTGGCGGGAGTTACCCAGTACTTC. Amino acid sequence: CSARVAGVTQYF.